Following are 29 T cell receptor beta chains from one sample sequenced in a study of T cell responses to AZD1222 COVID-19 vaccine. Sequencing was performed with immunoSEQ multiplex PCR; in TCRdb, only in-frame clones are kept and a portion is missing. The table has 200,000 or so clones, about 93% seen once. The sequenced sample was peripheral blood, obtained on day 0 of MenACWY control vaccination. All receptors come from an adult in good health.

This clone was detected only once. The chain couples TRBV7-2 to TRBJ2-1; D not certain. The CDR3 covers 15 residues. The germline gives CDR1 SGHTA, CDR2 FQGNSA. V shed 5 bases and J shed 5 bases, with 16 bases lying between them. The DNA of the CDR3 is TGTGCCAGCAGCCCTAGGGAAGCATTAAACAATGAGCAGTTCTTC. It yields the protein CASSPREALNNEQFF.

The chain employs TRBV5-1 and TRBJ2-3, with 9 bases matching TRBD2. Unmatched junction bases numbered 5, after V lost 0 bases and J lost 0 bases. There are 17 residues in the CDR3. Germline loops: CDR1 SGHRS, CDR2 YFSETQ. CDR3 bases: TGCGCCAGCAGCTTGGCCAGGACTAGCGCTAGCACAGATACGCAGTATTTT. It is translated as CASSLARTSASTDTQYF.

The chain recombines TRBV2 with TRBJ2-7; D not certain. V was clipped by 10 bases and J by 2 bases, with 6 bases between them. The CDR3 loop spans 10 amino acids. From germline, CDR1 is SNHLY and CDR2 FYNNEI. In DNA, the CDR3 is TGTGCCACTGGGACCTACGAGCAGTACTTC. This gives the protein CATGTYEQYF.

The CDR3 reads CASSSSAGRGNTIYF. In DNA form, the CDR3 reads TGTGCCAGCAGCTCTTCGGCAGGGCGGGGAAACACCATATATTTT. The rearrangement links TRBV7-2 to TRBJ1-3; possible D gene TRBD1, 5 bases. There are 15 residues in the CDR3. The germline V and J ends were trimmed by 4 bases and 4 bases, with 14 bases remaining between them. Germline V CDR1 and CDR2: SGHTA, FQGNSA.

The chain combines TRBV27 with TRBJ1-2, with TRBD1 as a possible D gene (6 bases). This CDR3 spans 14 amino acids. Per the germline V gene, CDR1 is MNHEY and CDR2 is SMNVEV (reference sequence). V was pared by 8 bases and J by 8 bases, with 21 bases between. The DNA for the CDR3 is TGTGCCAGCCGTCGGACAGCGCTACTCGGGGGCTACACCTTC. Its translation: CASRRTALLGGYTF.

This clone was detected only once. This rearrangement joins TRBV5-1 to TRBJ2-3; D might be TRBD2 (6 bases). Germline V gives CDR1 SGHRS, CDR2 YFSETQ. The CDR3 is 14 amino acids. V lost 4 bases to trimming and J lost 0 bases, with 9 bases between them. The CDR3 sequence: CASSIGTSTDTQYF. As DNA, the CDR3 is TGCGCCAGCAGCATCGGGACTAGCACAGATACGCAGTATTTT.

By share, this clone ranks as medium-sized. The J gene is TRBJ2-3, the V gene TRBV23-1, with 7 nucleotides matching TRBD2. Being an ORF, TRBV23-1 has a function that is uncertain. V was pared by 6 bases and J by 1 base, with 10 bases of the junction left unmatched. The CDR3 loop spans 16 amino acids. The CDR3 nucleotides are TGCGCCAGCAGCCGGGGACTCGCGGGGGGCACAGATACGCAGTATTTT. It is translated as CASSRGLAGGTDTQYF.

This chain links TRBV7-8 with TRBJ1-2; possibly TRBD1 for D (6 bases). This CDR3 region has 12 residues. Between the trimmed V and J ends, which lost 3 bases and 5 bases, there was a span of 7 bases. CDR1 SGHVS and CDR2 FQNEAQ come from the germline V gene. The CDR3 DNA reads as TGTGCCAGCAGCTTCCAGGGGTATGGCTACACCTTC. This translates into CASSFQGYGYTF.

The J gene is TRBJ1-6, the V gene TRBV5-1, with TRBD1 identical over 8 bases. This CDR3 has 15 amino acids. CDR1 is SGHRS, CDR2 YFSETQ, per germline. V lost 0 bases to trimming and J lost 8 bases; unmatched junction nucleotides: 4. The CDR3 bases are TGCGCCAGCAGCTTGGCGGCGACAGGGGATTCACCCCTCCACTTT. This codes for CASSLAATGDSPLHF. The full variable domain, in which reference TRBV5-1 and TRBJ1-6 provide the parts outside the CDR3, is KAGVTQTPRYLIKTRGQQVTLSCSPISGHRSVSWYQQTPGQGLQFLFEYFSETQRNKGNFPGRFSGRQFSNSRSEMNVSTLELGDSALYLCASSLAATGDSPLHFGNGTRLTVT.

A few counts support this clone. The chain has TRBV5-4 and TRBJ1-6; D may be TRBD1 (6 bases). The V end lost 4 bases, the J end lost 7 bases, and 15 bases lay between the germline ends. CDR1 and CDR2 (germline): SGHNT, YYREEE (reference sequence). The CDR3 contains 15 residues. In nucleotides, the CDR3 is TGTGCCAGCAGCGTGCGGGGGACACTAAATTCACCCCTCCACTTT. Residues: CASSVRGTLNSPLHF. Full variable domain (remainder filled in from reference TRBV5-4 and TRBJ1-6): ETGVTQSPTHLIKTRGQQVTLRCSSQSGHNTVSWYQQALGQGPQFIFQYYREEENGRGNFPPRFSGLQFPNYSSELNVNALELDDSALYLCASSVRGTLNSPLHFGNGTRLTVT.

V usage is TRBV5-1 and J usage is TRBJ2-3; D gene ambiguous. The germline CDR1 and CDR2 sequences are SGHRS and YFSETQ. The CDR3 is 13 amino acids. V lost 4 bases and J 0 bases, leaving 6 bases between the germline ends. The CDR3 protein is CASSVTSTDTQYF. The DNA for the CDR3 is TGCGCCAGCAGCGTTACTAGCACAGATACGCAGTATTTT.

The chain couples TRBV27 to TRBJ1-2; D not resolved. Germline V gene sequence: CDR1 MNHEY, CDR2 SMNVEV (reference sequence). The CDR3 runs to 13 residues. Deletions cut 3 bases from V and 0 bases from J, with 5 bases between. In DNA, the CDR3 is TGTGCCAGCAGTTTCGGAACTAACTATGGCTACACCTTC. The encoded protein is CASSFGTNYGYTF.

This sequence joins TRBV3-1 (or the pseudogene TRBV3-2) and TRBJ2-3; D gene ambiguous. The CDR3 covers 16 residues. Trimming removed 5 bases at V and 2 bases at J, with 17 bases between. Germline V gene data show CDR1 as LGHDT and CDR2 as YNNKEL (reference sequence). CDR3 in amino acids: CASSLSLGSLTDTQYF. The CDR3 DNA sequence: TGTGCCAGCAGCTTATCCCTTGGTTCTCTCACAGATACGCAGTATTTT.

The sample holds one count of this clone. The V and J genes are TRBV19 and TRBJ1-4; D remains unclear. V was cut by 3 bases and J by 8 bases, with 13 bases left in between. Per the germline V gene, CDR1 is LNHDA and CDR2 is SQIVND (reference sequence). This CDR3 is built from 14 residues. The CDR3 is CASSMSGRGEKLFF. CDR3 nucleotide sequence: TGTGCCAGTAGTATGAGTGGGAGAGGGGAAAAACTGTTTTTT.

The J gene is TRBJ1-6, the V gene TRBV7-8; 10 bases fit TRBD1. Germline CDR1 and CDR2: SGHVS and FQNEAQ. V dropped 1 base and J dropped 10; count of bases not matched to a gene: 4. The CDR3 consists of 15 residues. CDR3 in amino acids: CASSLGGTGVSPLHF. The DNA for the CDR3 is TGTGCCAGCAGCTTAGGTGGGACAGGGGTCTCACCCCTCCACTTT.

CDR3 DNA sequence: TGTGCCAGCTTCCTCACCCCCAGACAGCCAAATGAAAAACTGTTTTTT. Its translation: CASFLTPRQPNEKLFF. The chain joins TRBV27 to TRBJ1-4, with D tentatively TRBD1 (5 bases). V shed 8 bases and J shed 5 bases, with 21 bases lying between them. The CDR3 loop spans 16 amino acids. Germline lookup yields CDR1 MNHEY and CDR2 SMNVEV (reference sequence).

In DNA, the CDR3 is TGTGCCAGCAGCTTAACGGGTCCGAACACTGAAGCTTTCTTT. This codes for CASSLTGPNTEAFF. The rearrangement joins TRBV7-9 to TRBJ1-1; D not resolved. From germline, CDR1 is SEHNR and CDR2 FQNEAQ (reference sequence). Trimming stripped 2 bases from V and 1 base from J, with 8 bases between. The CDR3 extends over 14 amino acids.

The rearrangement joins TRBV7-9 to TRBJ2-2, with D maybe TRBD1 (5 bases). Trimming took 5 bases from V and 4 from J, leaving 14 bases between them. The CDR3 runs to 15 residues. In germline, CDR1 is SEHNR, CDR2 FQNEAQ (reference sequence). The DNA of the CDR3 is TGTGCCAGCAGCCCGGGCCAGGGTGTCACCGGGGAGCTGTTTTTT. It encodes CASSPGQGVTGELFF.

This clone has just a few counts. The sample contains more than one DNA sequence encoding this CDR3. J is TRBJ1-3 and V is TRBV6-5; D is uncertain. The CDR3 sequence is 14 residues long. V lost 4 bases to trimming and J lost 0 bases, with 7 bases between them. From germline, CDR1 is MNHEY and CDR2 SVGAGI. The CDR3 sequence: CASSSTGSGNTIYF. As DNA, the CDR3 is TGTGCCAGCAGTTCCACGGGCTCTGGAAACACCATATATTTT.

This chain links TRBV5-1 with TRBJ2-2; D unclear. The germline gives CDR1 SGHRS, CDR2 YFSETQ. CDR3 size: 13 residues. With 1 base removed from V and 7 bases from J, the gap between germline ends came to 8 bases. In DNA, the CDR3 is TGCGCCAGCAGCTTGATGGGCGTCGGGGAGCTGTTTTTT. This translates into CASSLMGVGELFF.

This chain joins TRBV5-6 and TRBJ2-7; D is perhaps TRBD1 or TRBD2 (5 bases each). V was shortened by 4 bases and J by 6 bases, with 20 bases between the two germline ends. Germline V gene data show CDR1 as SGHDT and CDR2 as YYEEEE. The CDR3 runs to 15 residues. CDR3 nucleotide sequence: TGTGCCAGCAGCACTCCGGGACGCGTCCAGTCCGAGCAGTACTTC. Protein product: CASSTPGRVQSEQYF.

The chain recombines TRBV10-3 with TRBJ2-1; 14 bases are shared with TRBD2. Germline CDR1 is ENHRY and CDR2 is SYGVKD. The CDR3 sequence is 13 residues long. V was pared by 11 bases and J by 6 bases, with 3 bases of the junction left unmatched. CDR3: CASGLAGGNEQFF. The CDR3 DNA reads TGTGCCTCCGGACTAGCGGGGGGCAATGAGCAGTTCTTC.

The J gene is TRBJ1-2, the V gene TRBV5-1, with 10 nucleotides matching TRBD1. CDR1 SGHRS and CDR2 YFSETQ come from the germline V gene. J lost 7 bases, V lost 4 bases, and 7 bases had no gene match. This CDR3 spans 14 amino acids. For the CDR3, the DNA is TGCGCCAGCAGCGCCGGGACAGGGGCAGGTGGCTACACCTTC. It is translated as CASSAGTGAGGYTF.

The V call is TRBV3-1 (or the pseudogene TRBV3-2), the J call TRBJ2-3, with 10 nucleotides matching TRBD2. The germline V gene encodes CDR1 LGHDT and CDR2 YNNKEL (reference sequence). CDR3 length equals 15 residues. V was pared by 2 bases and J by 4 bases, with 3 bases of the junction left unmatched. Here the CDR3 DNA reads TGTGCCAGCAGCCAACTAGCGGGGGAAGCAGATACGCAGTATTTT. Its protein is CASSQLAGEADTQYF.

This clone appeared a few times. V usage is TRBV5-6 and J usage is TRBJ1-1, with D perhaps TRBD1 (6 bases). Per germline, CDR1 SGHDT and CDR2 YYEEEE. The CDR3 has 14 residues. V lost 2 bases to trimming and J lost 5 bases, with 13 bases between them. CDR3 in DNA: TGTGCCAGCAGCTTAACAGGGCCTGGGACTGAAGCTTTCTTT. Protein: CASSLTGPGTEAFF.

The V and J genes are TRBV19 and TRBJ1-2, with D perhaps TRBD1 (5 bases). V lost 3 bases, J lost 4 bases, and 21 bases lay in between. This CDR3 spans 17 amino acids. The germline V gene encodes CDR1 LNHDA and CDR2 SQIVND (reference sequence). The CDR3 coding sequence is TGTGCCAGTAGTATTTTTTTGGTTTCTACAGGCGGCTATGGCTACACCTTC. Translation gives CASSIFLVSTGGYGYTF.

CDR3 sequence reads: CASSNRRDNNSPLHF. For the CDR3, the DNA is TGTGCCAGCAGCAATCGCCGGGACAATAATTCACCCCTCCACTTT. V and J are TRBV3-1 (or the pseudogene TRBV3-2) and TRBJ1-6; D might be TRBD1 (6 bases). Germline V lookup: CDR1 LGHDT, CDR2 YNNKEL (reference sequence). CDR3 length equals 15 residues. V was cut by 5 bases and J by 5 bases, with 13 bases left in between.

Remarks on this clone: Sequence at one end of the junction differs from germline and may be a read error. The chain joins TRBV19 to TRBJ1-4; 7 bases are shared with TRBD1. Looked up from germline, CDR1 is LNHDA and CDR2 is SQIVND (reference sequence). This CDR3 is built from 13 residues. The CDR3 nucleotides read TGTGCCAGTAGTCTTAGATCGGGACAGCGGACCAATTTT. It is translated as CASSLRSGQRTNF. The full variable domain, its missing parts supplied by reference TRBV19 and TRBJ1-4, is DGGITQSPKYLFRKEGQNVTLSCEQNLNHDAMYWYRQDPGQGLRLIYYSQIVNDFQKGDIAEGYSVSREKKESFPLTVTSAQKNPTAFYLCASSLRSGQRTNFGSGTQLSVL.

The rearrangement uses TRBV4-1 and TRBJ1-4; no clear D. V lost 4 bases, J lost 8 bases, and 11 bases lay in between. Germline V gives CDR1 MGHRA, CDR2 YSYEKL. CDR3 length equals 13 residues. CDR3 nucleotide sequence: TGCGCCAGCAGCCTCACCCGACCCGAAAAACTGTTTTTT. Protein product: CASSLTRPEKLFF.